One sample yielded the 23 T cell receptor beta chains listed below, sequenced in a study of cytomegalovirus exposure and HLA in healthy donors. PCR primers comprised 60 Vbeta and 13 Jbeta primers. The protocol was immunoSEQ multiplex PCR, while the TCRdb copy is restricted to in-frame clones and leaves out a portion. The repertoire includes approximately 140,000 clones, roughly 80% of them detected once, and 4% sits in the top ten. The sequencing input was PBMCs. The receptors shown here come from a middle-aged woman in good health and CMV-seronegative.

The rearrangement uses TRBV27 and TRBJ2-1; 12 positions agree with TRBD2. Looked up from germline, CDR1 is MNHEY and CDR2 is SMNVEV (reference sequence). The V segment lost 2 bases and the J segment 8 bases; nucleotides outside the gene matches: 7. The CDR3 sequence is 16 residues long. Written as DNA, the CDR3 is TGTGCCAGCAGTTTAATCCTAGCGGGGGGGCCGGATGAGCAGTTCTTC. Translating gives CASSLILAGGPDEQFF.

The chain links TRBV15 to TRBJ2-2, with a tentative D call TRBD1 (7 bases). The CDR3 spans 15 residues. The germline V and J ends were trimmed by 1 base and 7 bases, with 13 bases remaining between them. Germline CDR1 reads LNHNV; CDR2 reads YYDKDF (reference sequence). In nucleotides, the CDR3 is TGTGCCACCAGCAGAGGGAGGGGGCGCGGCGGGGAGCTGTTTTTT. Amino acid sequence: CATSRGRGRGGELFF.

The chain employs TRBV2 and TRBJ1-2; 7 bases are shared with TRBD1. CDR1 and CDR2 from the germline V gene are SNHLY and FYNNEI. This CDR3 comprises 15 residues. The V segment lost 6 bases and the J segment 3 bases; nucleotides outside the gene matches: 10. The CDR3 loop is CASRDYRGVDYGYTF. The CDR3 DNA reads TGTGCCAGCAGGGATTACAGGGGAGTGGACTATGGCTACACCTTC.

This clone was observed a few times. V gene TRBV7-9 combines with J gene TRBJ1-4; 8 bases fit TRBD1. After removal of 5 bases from V and 5 bases from J, the junction contained 10 bases not matched to a gene. CDR3 size: 16 residues. Germline V lookup: CDR1 SEHNR, CDR2 FQNEAQ (reference sequence). CDR3 amino acids: CASSPNPGQANEKLFF. As DNA, the CDR3 is TGTGCCAGCAGCCCCAACCCGGGACAGGCGAATGAAAAACTGTTTTTT.

The rearrangement joins TRBV5-6 to TRBJ2-5, with TRBD2 identical over 15 bases. This CDR3 region has 16 residues. The V gene end was trimmed by 5 bases and the J gene end by 5 bases; junction bases not matched to a gene: 7. Germline V gene sequence: CDR1 SGHDT, CDR2 YYEEEE. The CDR3 sequence: CASSTGTSGGRETQYF. In DNA, the CDR3 is TGTGCCAGCAGTACCGGGACTAGCGGGGGGAGGGAGACCCAGTACTTC.

This clone was seen once. The chain has TRBV2 and TRBJ1-1; D remains ambiguous. The V end was cut by 6 bases, the J end by 1 base, with 6 bases between. The germline V gene encodes CDR1 SNHLY and CDR2 FYNNEI. The CDR3 is made up of 12 amino acids. CDR3 DNA: TGTGCCAGCAGAGCTTCGAACACTGAAGCTTTCTTT. Translation gives CASRASNTEAFF.

This chain joins TRBV5-1 and TRBJ2-3, with 14 bases identical to TRBD2. The CDR3 is 16 residues long. CDR1 SGHRS and CDR2 YFSETQ come from the germline V gene. V trimming: 7 bases; J trimming: 3 bases; junction bases outside the gene matches: 7. The DNA for the CDR3 is TGCGCCAGCTCCCAGGGACTAGCGGGAGCAACAGATACGCAGTATTTT. Its translation is CASSQGLAGATDTQYF. The full variable domain, rest sourced from reference TRBV5-1 and TRBJ2-3, is KAGVTQTPRYLIKTRGQQVTLSCSPISGHRSVSWYQQTPGQGLQFLFEYFSETQRNKGNFPGRFSGRQFSNSRSEMNVSTLELGDSALYLCASSQGLAGATDTQYFGPGTRLTVL.

The chain links TRBV7-2 to TRBJ2-3, with 7 bases fitting TRBD1. The CDR3 totals 14 residues. With V trimmed by 6 bases and J by 4 bases, 7 bases remained unmatched. Germline assignment: CDR1 SGHTA and CDR2 FQGNSA. In DNA form, the CDR3 reads TGTGCCAGCAGTCTAGGGGGCAGCTCAGATACGCAGTATTTT. Its protein product is CASSLGGSSDTQYF.

Here the CDR3 DNA reads TGTGCCAGCAGAACGACAGACAAGAGATCTGGGGCCAACGTCCTGACTTTC. This gives the protein CASRTTDKRSGANVLTF. This chain joins TRBV27 and TRBJ2-6, with a possible D match to TRBD1 (5 bases). This CDR3 has 17 residues. Germline V gene lookup returns CDR1 MNHEY and CDR2 SMNVEV (reference sequence). V was shortened by 6 bases and J by 1 base, with 16 bases between the two germline ends.

This clone showed up just once. The chain couples TRBV29-1 to TRBJ1-4, with TRBD1 matching over 10 bases. Germline V gene lookup returns CDR1 SQVTM and CDR2 ANQGSEA. Trimming removed 4 bases from V and 6 bases from J; junction bases left unmatched: 17. This CDR3 comprises 18 residues. CDR3 residues: CSVATQTLPGTGDEKLFF. CDR3 DNA: TGCAGCGTTGCGACCCAGACTCTCCCCGGGACAGGGGATGAAAAACTGTTTTTT.

This chain uses TRBV6-6 with TRBJ2-3; the D is unclear. Per the germline V gene, CDR1 is MNHNY and CDR2 is SVGAGI (reference sequence). This CDR3 is 16 amino acids long. V lost 6 bases to trimming and J lost 5 bases, with 21 bases between them. CDR3 sequence reads: CASRWLGSQDRDTQYF. CDR3 coding DNA: TGTGCCAGCAGGTGGTTAGGCAGCCAGGATAGAGATACGCAGTATTTT.

This chain connects TRBV19 to TRBJ1-5, with 9 positions matching TRBD1. This CDR3 contains 15 residues. The J segment lost 5 bases and the V segment lost 3 bases, leaving 5 bases of the junction unmatched. CDR1 and CDR2 (germline): LNHDA, SQIVND (reference sequence). The CDR3 DNA follows: TGTGCCAGTAGTATTTTGGGACAGGGCGATCAGCCCCAGCATTTT. It specifies CASSILGQGDQPQHF.

This clone occurred a few times. J is TRBJ1-1 and V is TRBV21-1; the D call in the table, TRBD1, was not verified against the DNA. TRBV21-1 represents a pseudogene. CDR3 size: 17 residues. The CDR3 nucleotides are TGTGCCAGCAGCAAAGGAAGGGGGCCCCCTTCCGACACTGAAGCTTTCTTT. It specifies CASSKGRGPPSDTEAFF.

V is TRBV4-3 and J is TRBJ1-5, with D perhaps TRBD1 (6 bases). Germline loops: CDR1 LGHNA, CDR2 YSLEER. The V and J ends lost 4 bases and 2 bases respectively, with 15 bases between them. The CDR3 sequence is 16 residues long. CDR3 sequence: CASSRDTTVGNQPQHF. CDR3 DNA sequence: TGCGCCAGCAGCCGGGACACCACTGTGGGCAATCAGCCCCAGCATTTT.

The genes are TRBV5-1 and TRBJ2-1, with 9 bases that match TRBD2. CDR3 length: 15 amino acids. V shed 2 bases and J 8 bases; nucleotides not matched to a gene: 8. In germline, CDR1 is SGHRS, CDR2 YFSETQ. CDR3 DNA: TGCGCCAGCAGCTTAAGCGGGAGGCGCTCGGATGAGCAGTTCTTC. Its translation is CASSLSGRRSDEQFF.

This clone appeared a few times. The chain recombines TRBV4-1 with TRBJ2-3; TRBD2 agrees at 10 bases. The CDR3 covers 17 residues. The V segment lost 2 bases and the J segment 5 bases; nucleotides outside the gene matches: 10. Germline-derived CDR1 and CDR2 are MGHRA and YSYEKL. Written as DNA, the CDR3 is TGCGCCAGCAGCCAAAGGTGGCTAGCGGGAGAGGGAGATACGCAGTATTTT. Translating it yields CASSQRWLAGEGDTQYF.

This chain links TRBV5-4 with TRBJ2-7, with a weak D call TRBD2 (6 bases). Trimming took 4 bases from V and 7 from J, leaving 18 bases between them. Germline assignment: CDR1 SGHNT and CDR2 YYREEE (reference sequence). CDR3 length: 14 amino acids. The CDR3 region is CASSPTGPRGEQYF. The CDR3 coding sequence is TGTGCCAGCAGCCCCACGGGGCCCCGGGGGGAGCAGTACTTC.

The chain joins TRBV5-1 to TRBJ1-1, with 9 bases matching TRBD1. This CDR3 region has 16 residues. Germline CDR1 reads SGHRS; CDR2 reads YFSETQ. V was pared by 4 bases and J by 0 bases, with 7 bases of the junction left unmatched. CDR3: CASSIGTGSMNTEAFF. In DNA form, the CDR3 reads TGCGCCAGCAGCATCGGGACAGGGTCGATGAACACTGAAGCTTTCTTT.

V and J are TRBV7-2 and TRBJ1-2, with D possibly TRBD1 on 5 matching bases. Germline V gene sequence: CDR1 SGHTA, CDR2 FQGNSA. This CDR3 contains 13 residues. The ends were cut back, 1 base at V and 8 bases at J, with 11 bases in the middle. The DNA for the CDR3 is TGTGCCAGCAGCTTAGACGGGGCGGGGGGCTACACCTTC. As protein: CASSLDGAGGYTF.

This clone was detected once. The V call is TRBV30, the J call TRBJ1-2; D possibly corresponds to TRBD1 (6 bases). V was trimmed by 7 bases and J by 0 bases, leaving 15 bases between them. This CDR3 has 14 residues. Germline CDR1 and CDR2: GTSNPN and SVGIG (reference sequence). Here the CDR3 reads CAFPTGGPNYGYTF. The CDR3 DNA reads as TGTGCCTTCCCGACGGGGGGGCCTAACTATGGCTACACCTTC.

This chain connects TRBV4-2 to TRBJ1-1; unclear D gene. V lost 4 bases, J lost 2 bases, and 17 bases lay in between. The CDR3 is 16 residues long. Germline V CDR1 and CDR2: LGHNA, YNFKEQ. The CDR3: CASSLGDAGKNTEAFF. Written as DNA, the CDR3 is TGTGCCAGCAGCCTTGGTGACGCGGGAAAAAACACTGAAGCTTTCTTT.

V is TRBV27 and J is TRBJ2-7; D ambiguous. Germline CDR1 is MNHEY and CDR2 is SMNVEV (reference sequence). The CDR3 length is 14 residues. Trimming shortened V by 0 bases and J by 0 bases, and 6 bases separated the two germline ends. CDR3 loop: CASSLSQVSYEQYF. The CDR3, as DNA: TGTGCCAGCAGTTTATCGCAGGTCTCCTACGAGCAGTACTTC.

In its sample, this clone was seen a few times. The CDR3 protein is CASSSLAGVNEQYF. CDR3 in DNA: TGTGCCAGCAGCTCACTAGCGGGAGTTAACGAGCAGTACTTC. This chain connects TRBV5-4 to TRBJ2-7; TRBD2 matches 11 bases. After removal of 3 bases from V and 5 bases from J, the junction contained 4 bases not matched to a gene. This CDR3 comprises 14 residues. Germline CDR1 is SGHNT and CDR2 is YYREEE (reference sequence).